The following is a TCR beta chain sequence with its context. The antigen is unknown. This sample was taken from a study of cytomegalovirus exposure and HLA in healthy donors. The PCR contained 60 Vbeta and 13 Jbeta primers. Repertoires were generated with immunoSEQ multiplex PCR, while TCRdb's copy carries only in-frame clones and drops some. The sample has 70,000 to 100,000 clones, 80% seen once. Study results and limitations: Specificity of three CMV-associated chains for CMV antigens was verified in vitro. Rare TCR sequences dominated, though some public TCRs recurred in many donors.

The CDR3 loop spans 16 amino acids. The J segment lost 10 bases and the V segment lost 0 bases, leaving 9 bases of the junction unmatched. Germline CDR1 is SGDLS and CDR2 is YYNGEE. The material sequenced was PBMCs. The source is a man aged 18 to 29 in good health and CMV-seronegative. The chain combines TRBV9 with TRBJ1-4; 10 bases map to TRBD1. The CDR3 coding sequence is TGTGCCAGCAGCGTAGGCGAGGGACAGGGGTATGGAAAACTGTTTTTT. This sequence encodes CASSVGEGQGYGKLFF.